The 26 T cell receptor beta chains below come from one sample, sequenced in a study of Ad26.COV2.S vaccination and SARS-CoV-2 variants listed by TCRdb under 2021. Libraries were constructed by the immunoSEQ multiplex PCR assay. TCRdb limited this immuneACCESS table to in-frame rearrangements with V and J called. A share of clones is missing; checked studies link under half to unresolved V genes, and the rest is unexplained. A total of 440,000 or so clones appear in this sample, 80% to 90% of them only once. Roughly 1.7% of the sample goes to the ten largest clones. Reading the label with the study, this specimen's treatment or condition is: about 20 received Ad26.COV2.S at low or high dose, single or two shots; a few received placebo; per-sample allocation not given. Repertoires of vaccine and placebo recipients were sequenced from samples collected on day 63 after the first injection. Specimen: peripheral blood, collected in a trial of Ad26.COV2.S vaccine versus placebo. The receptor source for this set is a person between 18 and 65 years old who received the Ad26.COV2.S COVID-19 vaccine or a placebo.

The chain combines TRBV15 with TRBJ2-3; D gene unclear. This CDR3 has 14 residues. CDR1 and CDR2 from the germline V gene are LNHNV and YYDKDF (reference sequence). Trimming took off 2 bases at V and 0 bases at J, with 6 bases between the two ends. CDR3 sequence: CATSRSASTDTQYF. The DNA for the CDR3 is TGTGCCACCAGCAGATCGGCGAGCACAGATACGCAGTATTTT.

The CDR3 spells CASSLAGVNTEAFF. The CDR3 nucleotides read TGTGCCAGCAGTTTGGCTGGAGTGAACACTGAAGCTTTCTTT. The chain employs TRBV27 and TRBJ1-1, with unresolved D. CDR3 length equals 14 residues. In germline, CDR1 is MNHEY, CDR2 SMNVEV (reference sequence). Trimming removed 3 bases from V and 0 bases from J, with 8 bases in between.

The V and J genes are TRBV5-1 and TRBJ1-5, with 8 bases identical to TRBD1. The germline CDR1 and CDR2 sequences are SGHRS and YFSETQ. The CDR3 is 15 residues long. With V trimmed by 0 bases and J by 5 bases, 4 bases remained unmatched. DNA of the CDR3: TGCGCCAGCAGCTTGGGGACAGGGATATATCAGCCCCAGCATTTT. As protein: CASSLGTGIYQPQHF. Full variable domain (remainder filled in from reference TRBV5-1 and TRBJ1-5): KAGVTQTPRYLIKTRGQQVTLSCSPISGHRSVSWYQQTPGQGLQFLFEYFSETQRNKGNFPGRFSGRQFSNSRSEMNVSTLELGDSALYLCASSLGTGIYQPQHFGDGTRLSIL.

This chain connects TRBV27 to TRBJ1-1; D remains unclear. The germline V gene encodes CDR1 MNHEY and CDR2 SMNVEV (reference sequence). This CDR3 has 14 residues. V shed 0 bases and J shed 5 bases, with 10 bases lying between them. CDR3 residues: CASSLSGPRTEAFF. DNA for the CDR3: TGTGCCAGCAGTTTATCGGGTCCGAGGACTGAAGCTTTCTTT.

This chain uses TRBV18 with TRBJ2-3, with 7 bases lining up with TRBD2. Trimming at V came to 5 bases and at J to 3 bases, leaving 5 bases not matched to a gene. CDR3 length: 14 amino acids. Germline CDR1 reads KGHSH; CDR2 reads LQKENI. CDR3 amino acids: CASSTGAGTDTQYF. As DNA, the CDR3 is TGTGCCAGCTCAACGGGAGCGGGGACAGATACGCAGTATTTT.

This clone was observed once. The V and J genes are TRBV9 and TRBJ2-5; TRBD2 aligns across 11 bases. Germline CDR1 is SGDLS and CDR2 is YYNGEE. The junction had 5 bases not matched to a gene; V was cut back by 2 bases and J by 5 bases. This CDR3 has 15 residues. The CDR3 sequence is CASSVGLAAEETQYF. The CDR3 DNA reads TGTGCCAGCAGCGTGGGACTAGCGGCGGAGGAGACCCAGTACTTC.

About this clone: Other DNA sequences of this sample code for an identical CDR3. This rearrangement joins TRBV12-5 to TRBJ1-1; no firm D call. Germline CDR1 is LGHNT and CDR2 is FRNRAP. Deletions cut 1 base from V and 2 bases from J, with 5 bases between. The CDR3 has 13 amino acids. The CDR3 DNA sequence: TGTGCTAGTGGTTTGGACGGTAACACTGAAGCTTTCTTT. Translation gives CASGLDGNTEAFF.

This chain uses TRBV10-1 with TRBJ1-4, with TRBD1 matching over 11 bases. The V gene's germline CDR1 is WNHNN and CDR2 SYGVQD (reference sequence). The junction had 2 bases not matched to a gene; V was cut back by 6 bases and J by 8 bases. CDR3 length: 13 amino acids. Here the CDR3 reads CASSRTGGEKLFF. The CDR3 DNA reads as TGCGCCAGCAGCCGGACAGGGGGCGAAAAACTGTTTTTT.

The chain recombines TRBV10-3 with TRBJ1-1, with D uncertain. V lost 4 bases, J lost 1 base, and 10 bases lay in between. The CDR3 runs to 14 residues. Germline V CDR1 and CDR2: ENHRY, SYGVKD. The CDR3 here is CAISVHRTNTEAFF. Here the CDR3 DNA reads TGTGCCATCAGTGTACACAGAACGAACACTGAAGCTTTCTTT.

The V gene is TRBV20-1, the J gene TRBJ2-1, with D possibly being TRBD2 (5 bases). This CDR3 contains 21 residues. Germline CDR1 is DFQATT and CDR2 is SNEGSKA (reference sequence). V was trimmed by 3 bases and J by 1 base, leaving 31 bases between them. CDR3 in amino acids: CSASRLPAYTVSRGSYNEQFF. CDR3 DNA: TGCAGTGCTAGTCGGCTCCCAGCTTATACGGTCTCAAGAGGGTCCTACAATGAGCAGTTCTTC.

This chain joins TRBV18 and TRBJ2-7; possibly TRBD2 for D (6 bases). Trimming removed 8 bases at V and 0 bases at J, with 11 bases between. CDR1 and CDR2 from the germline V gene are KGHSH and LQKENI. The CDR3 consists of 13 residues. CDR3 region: CASAQRASYEQYF. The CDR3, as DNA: TGTGCCAGCGCACAGCGGGCCTCCTACGAGCAGTACTTC.

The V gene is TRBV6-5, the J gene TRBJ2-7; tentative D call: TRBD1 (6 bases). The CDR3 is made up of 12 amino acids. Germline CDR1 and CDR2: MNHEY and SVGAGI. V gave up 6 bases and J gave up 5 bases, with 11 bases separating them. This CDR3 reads CASRQGKDEQYF. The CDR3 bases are TGTGCCAGCAGACAGGGTAAGGACGAGCAGTACTTC.

Here the CDR3 DNA reads TGTGCCAGCAGTGTCGCCAGGGGCGTCTCCTACGAGCAGTACTTC. Amino acids: CASSVARGVSYEQYF. V usage is TRBV2 and J usage is TRBJ2-7, with D perhaps matching TRBD1 (6 bases). The CDR3 totals 15 residues. V shed 4 bases and J shed 0 bases, with 13 bases lying between them. In germline, CDR1 is SNHLY, CDR2 FYNNEI.

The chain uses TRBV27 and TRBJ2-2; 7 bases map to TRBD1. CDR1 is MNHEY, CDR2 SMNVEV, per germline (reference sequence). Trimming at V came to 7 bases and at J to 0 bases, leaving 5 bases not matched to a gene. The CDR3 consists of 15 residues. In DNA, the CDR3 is TGTGCCAGCACCCCCGACAGGGCGAACACCGGGGAGCTGTTTTTT. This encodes CASTPDRANTGELFF.

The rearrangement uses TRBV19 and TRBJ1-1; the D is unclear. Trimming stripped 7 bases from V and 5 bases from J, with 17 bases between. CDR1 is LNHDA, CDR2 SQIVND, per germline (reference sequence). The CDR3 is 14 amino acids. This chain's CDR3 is CASTLRGSGTEAFF. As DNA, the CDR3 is TGTGCCAGTACCTTACGCGGGTCGGGAACTGAAGCTTTCTTT. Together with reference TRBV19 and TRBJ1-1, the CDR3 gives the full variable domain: DGGITQSPKYLFRKEGQNVTLSCEQNLNHDAMYWYRQDPGQGLRLIYYSQIVNDFQKGDIAEGYSVSREKKESFPLTVTSAQKNPTAFYLCASTLRGSGTEAFFGQGTRLTVV.

The CDR3 is CASSLEDLAKNIQYF. CDR3 nucleotides: TGTGCCAGCAGCTTAGAGGACCTAGCCAAAAACATTCAGTACTTC. This sequence joins TRBV7-9 and TRBJ2-4; D unresolved. Trimming removed 1 base from V and 0 bases from J, with 7 bases in between. The CDR3 totals 15 residues. Germline V lookup: CDR1 SEHNR, CDR2 FQNEAQ (reference sequence). The full variable domain, with the rest looked up from reference TRBV7-9 and TRBJ2-4, is DTGVSQNPRHKITKRGQNVTFRCDPISEHNRLYWYRQTLGQGPEFLTYFQNEAQLEKSRLLSDRFSAERPKGSFSTLEIQRTEQGDSAMYLCASSLEDLAKNIQYFGAGTRLSVL.

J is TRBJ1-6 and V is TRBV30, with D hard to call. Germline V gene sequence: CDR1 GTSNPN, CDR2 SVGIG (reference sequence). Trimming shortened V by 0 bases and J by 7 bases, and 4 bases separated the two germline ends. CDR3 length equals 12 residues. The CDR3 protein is CAWSVQNSPLHF. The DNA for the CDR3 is TGTGCCTGGAGTGTACAAAATTCACCCCTCCACTTT. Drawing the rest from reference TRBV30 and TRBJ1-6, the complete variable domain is SQTIHQWPATLVQPVGSPLSLECTVEGTSNPNLYWYRQAAGRGLQLLFYSVGIGQISSEVPQNLSASRPQDRQFILSSKKLLLSDSGFYLCAWSVQNSPLHFGNGTRLTVT.

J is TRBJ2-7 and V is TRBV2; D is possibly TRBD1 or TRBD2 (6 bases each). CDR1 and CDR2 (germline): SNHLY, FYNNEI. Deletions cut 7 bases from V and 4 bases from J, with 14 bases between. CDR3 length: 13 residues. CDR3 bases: TGTGCCAGCAAATCGGGGGCTCGGTACGAGCAGTACTTC. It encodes CASKSGARYEQYF.

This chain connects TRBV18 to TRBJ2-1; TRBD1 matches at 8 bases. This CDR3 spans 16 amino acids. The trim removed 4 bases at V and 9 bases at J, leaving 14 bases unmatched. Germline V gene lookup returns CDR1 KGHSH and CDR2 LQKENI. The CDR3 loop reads CASSRKDGQGNAEQFF. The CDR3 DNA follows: TGTGCCAGCTCACGGAAAGACGGACAGGGAAATGCTGAGCAGTTCTTC.

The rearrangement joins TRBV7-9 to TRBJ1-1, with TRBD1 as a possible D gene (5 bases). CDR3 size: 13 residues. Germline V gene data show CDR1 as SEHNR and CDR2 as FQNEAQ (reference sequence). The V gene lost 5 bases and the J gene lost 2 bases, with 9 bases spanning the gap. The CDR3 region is CASSQGSNTEAFF. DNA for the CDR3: TGTGCCAGCAGCCAGGGAAGTAACACTGAAGCTTTCTTT.

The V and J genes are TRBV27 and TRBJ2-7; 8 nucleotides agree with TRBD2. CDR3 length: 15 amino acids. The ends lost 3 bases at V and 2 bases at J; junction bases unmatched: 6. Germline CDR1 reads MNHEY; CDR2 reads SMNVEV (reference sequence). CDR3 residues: CASSFTLAATYEQYF. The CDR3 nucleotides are TGTGCCAGCAGTTTTACACTAGCGGCCACCTACGAGCAGTACTTC.

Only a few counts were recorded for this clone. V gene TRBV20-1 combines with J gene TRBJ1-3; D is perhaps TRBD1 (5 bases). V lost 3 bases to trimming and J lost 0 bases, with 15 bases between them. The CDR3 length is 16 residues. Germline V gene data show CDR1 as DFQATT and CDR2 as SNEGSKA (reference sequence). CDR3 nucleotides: TGCAGTGCTAGTACCGCGGGACGCATCTCTGGAAACACCATATATTTT. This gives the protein CSASTAGRISGNTIYF.

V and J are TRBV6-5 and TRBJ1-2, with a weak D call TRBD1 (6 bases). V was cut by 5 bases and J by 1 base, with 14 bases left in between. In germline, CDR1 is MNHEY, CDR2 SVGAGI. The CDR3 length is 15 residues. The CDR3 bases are TGTGCCAGCAGTACCGGGACAACCATTAACTATGGCTACACCTTC. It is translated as CASSTGTTINYGYTF.

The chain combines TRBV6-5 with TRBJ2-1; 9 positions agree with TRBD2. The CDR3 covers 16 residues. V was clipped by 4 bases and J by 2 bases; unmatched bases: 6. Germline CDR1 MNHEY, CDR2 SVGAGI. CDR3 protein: CASSSDLAGAYNEQFF. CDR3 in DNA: TGTGCCAGCAGTTCCGACTTAGCGGGAGCCTACAATGAGCAGTTCTTC.

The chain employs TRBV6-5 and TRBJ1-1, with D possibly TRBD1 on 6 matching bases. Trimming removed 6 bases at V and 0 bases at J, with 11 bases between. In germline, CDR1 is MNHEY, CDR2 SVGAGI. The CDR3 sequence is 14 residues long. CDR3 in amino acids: CASSPTGLNTEAFF. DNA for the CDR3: TGTGCCAGCAGCCCGACAGGACTGAACACTGAAGCTTTCTTT.

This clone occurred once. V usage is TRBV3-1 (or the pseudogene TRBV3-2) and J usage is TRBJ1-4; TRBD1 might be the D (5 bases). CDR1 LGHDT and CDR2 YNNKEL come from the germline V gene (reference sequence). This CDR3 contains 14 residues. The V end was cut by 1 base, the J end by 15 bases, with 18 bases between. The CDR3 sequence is CASSQADSGRGLFF. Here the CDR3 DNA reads TGTGCCAGCAGCCAAGCAGACAGCGGACGAGGGTTGTTTTTT.